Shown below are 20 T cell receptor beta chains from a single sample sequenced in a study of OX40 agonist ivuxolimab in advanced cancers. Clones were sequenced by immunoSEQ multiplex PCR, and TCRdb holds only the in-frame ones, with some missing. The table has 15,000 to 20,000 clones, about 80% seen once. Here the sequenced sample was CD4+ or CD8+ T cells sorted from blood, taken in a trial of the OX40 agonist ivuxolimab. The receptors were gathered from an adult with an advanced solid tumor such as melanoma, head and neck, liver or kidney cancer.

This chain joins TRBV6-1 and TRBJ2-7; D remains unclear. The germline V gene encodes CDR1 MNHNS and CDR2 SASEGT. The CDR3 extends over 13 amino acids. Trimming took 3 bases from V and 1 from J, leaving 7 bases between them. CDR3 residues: CASSEGESYEQYF. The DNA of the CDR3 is TGTGCCAGCAGTGAGGGTGAGTCCTACGAGCAGTACTTC.

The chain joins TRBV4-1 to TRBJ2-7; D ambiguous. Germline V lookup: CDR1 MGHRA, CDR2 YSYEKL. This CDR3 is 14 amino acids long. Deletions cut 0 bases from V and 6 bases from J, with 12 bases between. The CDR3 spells CASSQELGWGEQYF. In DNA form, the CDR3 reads TGCGCCAGCAGCCAAGAGTTGGGTTGGGGCGAGCAGTACTTC.

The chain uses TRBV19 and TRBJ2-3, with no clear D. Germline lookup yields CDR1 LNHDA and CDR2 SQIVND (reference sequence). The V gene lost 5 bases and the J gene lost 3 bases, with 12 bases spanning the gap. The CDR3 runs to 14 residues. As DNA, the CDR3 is TGTGCCAGTAGTGTCGACGAAGTGACAGATACGCAGTATTTT. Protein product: CASSVDEVTDTQYF.

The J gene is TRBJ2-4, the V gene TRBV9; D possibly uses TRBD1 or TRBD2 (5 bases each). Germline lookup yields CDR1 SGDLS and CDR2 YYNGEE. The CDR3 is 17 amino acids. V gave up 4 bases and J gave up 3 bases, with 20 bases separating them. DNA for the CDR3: TGTGCCAGCAGCCCCCCCGGGACCCCTGGAGGCAAAAACATTCAGTACTTC. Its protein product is CASSPPGTPGGKNIQYF. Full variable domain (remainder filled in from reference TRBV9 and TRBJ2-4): DSGVTQTPKHLITATGQRVTLRCSPRSGDLSVYWYQQSLDQGLQFLIQYYNGEERAKGNILERFSAQQFPDLHSELNLSSLELGDSALYFCASSPPGTPGGKNIQYFGAGTRLSVL.

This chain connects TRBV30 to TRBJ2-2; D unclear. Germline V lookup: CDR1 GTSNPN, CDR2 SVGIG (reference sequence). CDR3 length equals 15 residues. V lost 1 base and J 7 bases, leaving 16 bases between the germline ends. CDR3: CAWSEWKSGYGELFF. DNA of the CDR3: TGTGCCTGGAGTGAGTGGAAGAGTGGGTACGGGGAGCTGTTTTTT.

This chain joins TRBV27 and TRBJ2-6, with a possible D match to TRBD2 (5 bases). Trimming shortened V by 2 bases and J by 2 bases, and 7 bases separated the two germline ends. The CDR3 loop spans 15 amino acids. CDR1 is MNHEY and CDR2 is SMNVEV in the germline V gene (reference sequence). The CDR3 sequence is CASSLEGAGANVLTF. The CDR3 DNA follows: TGTGCCAGCAGTTTAGAGGGCGCTGGGGCCAACGTCCTGACTTTC.

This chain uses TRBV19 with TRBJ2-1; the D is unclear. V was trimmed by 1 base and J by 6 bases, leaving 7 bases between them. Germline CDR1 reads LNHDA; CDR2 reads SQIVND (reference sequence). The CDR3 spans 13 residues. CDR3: CASSIGGFNEQFF. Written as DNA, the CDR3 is TGTGCCAGTAGTATAGGTGGATTCAATGAGCAGTTCTTC.

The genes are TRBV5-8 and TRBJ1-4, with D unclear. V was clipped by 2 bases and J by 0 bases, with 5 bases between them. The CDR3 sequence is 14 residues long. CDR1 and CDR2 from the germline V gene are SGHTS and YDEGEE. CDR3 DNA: TGTGCCAGCAGCTTCAGAGCAACTAATGAAAAACTGTTTTTT. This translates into CASSFRATNEKLFF.

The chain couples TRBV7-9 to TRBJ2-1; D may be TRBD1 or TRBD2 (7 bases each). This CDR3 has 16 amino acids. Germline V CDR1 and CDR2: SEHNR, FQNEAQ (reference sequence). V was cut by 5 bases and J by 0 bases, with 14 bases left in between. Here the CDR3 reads CASSQGGGSSYNEQFF. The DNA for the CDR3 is TGTGCCAGCAGCCAAGGGGGCGGGAGCTCCTACAATGAGCAGTTCTTC. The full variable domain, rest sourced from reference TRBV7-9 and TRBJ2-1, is DTGVSQNPRHKITKRGQNVTFRCDPISEHNRLYWYRQTLGQGPEFLTYFQNEAQLEKSRLLSDRFSAERPKGSFSTLEIQRTEQGDSAMYLCASSQGGGSSYNEQFFGPGTRLTVL.

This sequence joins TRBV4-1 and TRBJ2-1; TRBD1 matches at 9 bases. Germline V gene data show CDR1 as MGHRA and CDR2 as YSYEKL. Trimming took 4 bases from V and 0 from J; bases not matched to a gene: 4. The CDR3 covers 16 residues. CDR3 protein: CASSRMTGGSYNEQFF. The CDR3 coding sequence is TGCGCCAGCAGCCGCATGACAGGGGGCTCCTACAATGAGCAGTTCTTC.

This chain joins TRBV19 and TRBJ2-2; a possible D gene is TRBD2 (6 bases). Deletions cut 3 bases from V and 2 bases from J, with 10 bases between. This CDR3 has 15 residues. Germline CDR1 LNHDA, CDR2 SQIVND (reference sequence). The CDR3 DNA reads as TGTGCCAGTAGTATCGGGACTTTTAACACCGGGGAGCTGTTTTTT. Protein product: CASSIGTFNTGELFF.

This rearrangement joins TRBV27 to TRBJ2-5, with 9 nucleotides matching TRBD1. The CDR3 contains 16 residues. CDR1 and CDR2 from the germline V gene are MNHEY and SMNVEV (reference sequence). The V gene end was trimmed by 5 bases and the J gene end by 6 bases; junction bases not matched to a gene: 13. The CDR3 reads CASSPNRGPRAKTQYF. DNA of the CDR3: TGTGCCAGCAGTCCCAACAGGGGGCCGCGAGCGAAGACCCAGTACTTC.

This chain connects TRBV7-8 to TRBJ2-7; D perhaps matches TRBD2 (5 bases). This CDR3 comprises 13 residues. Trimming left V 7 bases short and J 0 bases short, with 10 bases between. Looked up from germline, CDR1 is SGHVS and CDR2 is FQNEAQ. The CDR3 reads CASTPGISYEQYF. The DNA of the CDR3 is TGTGCCAGCACCCCCGGGATCTCCTACGAGCAGTACTTC.

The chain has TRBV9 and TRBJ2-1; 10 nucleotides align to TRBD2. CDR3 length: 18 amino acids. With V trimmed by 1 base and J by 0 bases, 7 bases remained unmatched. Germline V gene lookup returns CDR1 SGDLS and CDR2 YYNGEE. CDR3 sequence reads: CASSVSGTSVSSYNEQFF. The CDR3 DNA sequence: TGTGCCAGCAGCGTATCGGGGACTAGCGTAAGCTCCTACAATGAGCAGTTCTTC.

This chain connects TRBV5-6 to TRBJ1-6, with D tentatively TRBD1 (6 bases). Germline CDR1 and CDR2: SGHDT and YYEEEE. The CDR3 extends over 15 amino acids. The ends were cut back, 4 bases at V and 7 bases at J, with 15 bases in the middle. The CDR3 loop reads CASSPTAGENSPLHF. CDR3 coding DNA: TGTGCCAGCAGCCCTACCGCAGGGGAAAATTCACCCCTCCACTTT.

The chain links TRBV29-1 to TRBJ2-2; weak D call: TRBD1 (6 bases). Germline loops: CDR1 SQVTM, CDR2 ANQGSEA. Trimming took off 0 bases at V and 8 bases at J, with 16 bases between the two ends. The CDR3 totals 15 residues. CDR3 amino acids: CSVEDRTGWVGELFF. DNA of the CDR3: TGCAGCGTTGAAGATCGAACAGGGTGGGTGGGGGAGCTGTTTTTT.

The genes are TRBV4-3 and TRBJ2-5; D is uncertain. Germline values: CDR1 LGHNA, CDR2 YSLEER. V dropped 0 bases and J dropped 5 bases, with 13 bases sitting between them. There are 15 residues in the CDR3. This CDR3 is CASSQDGGSGETQYF. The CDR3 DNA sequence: TGCGCCAGCAGCCAAGATGGCGGCAGTGGGGAGACCCAGTACTTC.

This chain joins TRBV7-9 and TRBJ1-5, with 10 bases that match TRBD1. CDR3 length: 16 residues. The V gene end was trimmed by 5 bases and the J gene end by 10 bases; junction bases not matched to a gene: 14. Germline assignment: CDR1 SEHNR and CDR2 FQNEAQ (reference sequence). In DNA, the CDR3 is TGTGCCAGCAGCCCCCGACAGGGGGCGATCATCAGTCCCCAGCATTTT. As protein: CASSPRQGAIISPQHF.

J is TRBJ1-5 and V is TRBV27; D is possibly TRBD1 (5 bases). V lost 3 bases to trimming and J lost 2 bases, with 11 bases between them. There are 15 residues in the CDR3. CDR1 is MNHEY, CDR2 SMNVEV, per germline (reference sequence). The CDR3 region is CASSFIGTGNQPQHF. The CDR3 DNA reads TGTGCCAGCAGTTTCATTGGGACGGGCAATCAGCCCCAGCATTTT.

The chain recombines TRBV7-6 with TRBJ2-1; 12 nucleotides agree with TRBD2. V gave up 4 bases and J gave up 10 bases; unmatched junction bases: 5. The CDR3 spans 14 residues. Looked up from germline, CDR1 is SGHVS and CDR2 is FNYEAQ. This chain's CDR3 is CASSSLAGGNEQFF. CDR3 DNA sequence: TGTGCCAGCAGCTCCCTAGCGGGAGGGAACGAGCAGTTCTTC.